This T cell receptor (beta chain) was identified in a study of T-cell memory formation after mild COVID-19. Study information: Clusters of TCRs were largely donor specific. General observations from the study: Mostly located in CM and EM were contracting CD4+ clones, with contracting CD8+ clones located in EMRA. Clones that contracted from day 15 to 85 were balanced CD4/CD8, while later expanders leaned CD4+.

To note about this clonotype: The antigen remains undetermined.

One entry per CDR3 protein results from TCRdb running MiXCR on the 5' RACE reads. Among about 410,000 distinct CDR3 sequences listed, about a quarter were seen once. CDR1 is SGHVS and CDR2 is FNYEAQ in the germline V gene. The CDR3 extends over 16 amino acids. The V end was cut by 0 bases, the J end by 6 bases, with 15 bases between. This TCR was recovered from an adult woman who had mild COVID-19 (a few samples of this study predate the infection). Cell type and time point are not known. The sample consisted of PBMCs or a T cell subset sorted from them (not recorded which). V gene TRBV7-6 combines with J gene TRBJ2-1; possible D gene TRBD2, 6 bases. The CDR3 DNA is TGTGCCAGCAGCTTAGCGATCGGGGTAGCGGTCAATGAGCAGTTCTTC. Translating gives CASSLAIGVAVNEQFF.